These 2 T cell receptor beta chains were sequenced from one sample in a study of CD4 T cells in relation to SARS-CoV-2 and coronaviruses. Before the COVID-19 pandemic, during about 2011-2019, CD4+ T cells were taken from unexposed donors. After about ten days of culture, CD4+ T cells were isolated. These receptors' targets are unknown. This table comes from immunoSEQ multiplex PCR, and its TCRdb copy is limited to in-frame clones, with some not included. The data contain nearly 25,000 clones, 70% to 75% of them singletons. The sequenced sample consisted of CD4+ T cells from PBMCs, cultured in vitro. These receptors originate from a human donor in good health.

The gene calls are TRBV19 and TRBJ2-5; 7 positions match TRBD1. Per the germline V gene, CDR1 is LNHDA and CDR2 is SQIVND (reference sequence). The CDR3 is 14 amino acids. V lost 3 bases, J lost 5 bases, and 6 bases stayed unmatched. CDR3: CASSMMRGRETQYF. In DNA, the CDR3 is TGTGCCAGTAGTATGATGAGGGGGCGGGAGACCCAGTACTTC.

The chain joins TRBV12-2 to TRBJ1-3; TRBD1, as called in the table, went unchecked against the DNA. TRBV12-2 is a pseudogene segment. This CDR3 contains 20 residues. The CDR3 loop reads CASRPVGGQGFRDSGNTIYF. For the CDR3, the DNA is TGTGCAAGTCGCCCAGTGGGGGGACAGGGTTTTAGGGATTCTGGAAACACCATATATTTT.